What follows is one TCR beta chain and its context. The sample belongs to a study of blood T cell repertoires in COVID-19. Only in-frame clones appear in the TCRdb table, and some are missing; sequencing was by immunoSEQ multiplex PCR. The sample yields 70,000 to 85,000 clones, around four fifths seen once. V dropped 0 bases and J dropped 8; count of bases not matched to a gene: 4. The germline V gene has CDR1 WSHSY and CDR2 SAAADI. The CDR3 totals 16 residues. The sample comprised peripheral blood. V gene TRBV10-2 combines with J gene TRBJ1-4; TRBD1 matches at 12 bases. The receptor's source is a man of 80 years or more with active or convalescent COVID-19. CDR3 amino acids: CASSESGTGGYEKLFF. The DNA of the CDR3 is TGCGCCAGCAGTGAGTCAGGGACAGGGGGCTACGAAAAACTGTTTTTT.